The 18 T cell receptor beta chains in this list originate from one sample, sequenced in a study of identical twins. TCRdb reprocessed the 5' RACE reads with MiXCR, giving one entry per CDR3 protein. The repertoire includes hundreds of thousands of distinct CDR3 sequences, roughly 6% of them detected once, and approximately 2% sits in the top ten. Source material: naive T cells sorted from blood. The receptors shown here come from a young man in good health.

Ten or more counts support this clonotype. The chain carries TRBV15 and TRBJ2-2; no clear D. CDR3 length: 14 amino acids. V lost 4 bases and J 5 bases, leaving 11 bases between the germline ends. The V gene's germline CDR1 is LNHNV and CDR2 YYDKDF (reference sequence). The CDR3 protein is CATSKGLLTGELFF. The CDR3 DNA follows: TGTGCCACCAGCAAGGGCTTGTTGACCGGGGAGCTGTTTTTT. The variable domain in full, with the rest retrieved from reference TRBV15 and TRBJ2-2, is DAMVIQNPRYQVTQFGKPVTLSCSQTLNHNVMYWYQQKSSQAPKLLFHYYDKDFNNEADTPDNFQSRRPNTSFCFLDIRSPGLGDTAMYLCATSKGLLTGELFFGEGSRLTVL.

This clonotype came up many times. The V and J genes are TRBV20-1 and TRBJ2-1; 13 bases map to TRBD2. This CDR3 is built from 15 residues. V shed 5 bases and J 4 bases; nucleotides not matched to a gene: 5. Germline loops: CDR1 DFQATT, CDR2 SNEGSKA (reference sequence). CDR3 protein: CSASGTSGAYNEQFF. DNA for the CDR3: TGCAGTGCTTCCGGGACTAGCGGGGCGTACAATGAGCAGTTCTTC.

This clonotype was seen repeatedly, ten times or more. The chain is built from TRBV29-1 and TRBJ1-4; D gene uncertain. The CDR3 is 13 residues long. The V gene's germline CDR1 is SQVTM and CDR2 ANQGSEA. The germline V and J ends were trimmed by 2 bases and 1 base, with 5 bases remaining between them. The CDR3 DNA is TGCAGCGTTGAATCTGTAACTAATGAAAAACTGTTTTTT. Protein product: CSVESVTNEKLFF.

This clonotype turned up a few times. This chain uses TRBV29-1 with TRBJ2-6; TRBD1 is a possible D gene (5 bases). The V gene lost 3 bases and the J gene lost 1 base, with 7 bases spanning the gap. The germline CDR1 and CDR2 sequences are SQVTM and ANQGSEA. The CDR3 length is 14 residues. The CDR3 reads CSVEGQSGANVLTF. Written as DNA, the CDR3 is TGCAGCGTTGAGGGGCAATCTGGGGCCAACGTCCTGACTTTC.

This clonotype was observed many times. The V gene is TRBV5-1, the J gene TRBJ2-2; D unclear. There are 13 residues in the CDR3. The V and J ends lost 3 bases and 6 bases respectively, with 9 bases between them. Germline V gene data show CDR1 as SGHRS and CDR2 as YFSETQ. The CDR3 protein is CASSSMVAGELFF. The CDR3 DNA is TGCGCCAGCAGCTCGATGGTGGCCGGGGAGCTGTTTTTT.

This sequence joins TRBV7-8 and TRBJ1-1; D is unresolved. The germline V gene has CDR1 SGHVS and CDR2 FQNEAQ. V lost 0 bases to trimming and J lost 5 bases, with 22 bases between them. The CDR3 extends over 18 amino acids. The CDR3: CASSLALGPINKGTEAFF. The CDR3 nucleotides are TGTGCCAGCAGCTTAGCGCTAGGGCCGATAAACAAAGGAACTGAAGCTTTCTTT.

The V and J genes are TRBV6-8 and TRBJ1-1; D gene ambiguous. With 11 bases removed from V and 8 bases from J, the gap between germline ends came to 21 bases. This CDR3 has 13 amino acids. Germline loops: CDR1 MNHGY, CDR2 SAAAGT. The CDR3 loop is CAGEMEKELEAFF. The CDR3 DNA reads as TGTGCCGGGGAGATGGAGAAGGAACTCGAAGCTTTCTTT.

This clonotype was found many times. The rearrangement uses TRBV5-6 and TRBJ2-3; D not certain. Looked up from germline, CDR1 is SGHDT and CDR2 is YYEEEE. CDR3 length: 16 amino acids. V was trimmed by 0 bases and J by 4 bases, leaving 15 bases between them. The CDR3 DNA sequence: TGTGCCAGCAGCTTGGCCGAATCTTGGGGATCAGATACGCAGTATTTT. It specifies CASSLAESWGSDTQYF.

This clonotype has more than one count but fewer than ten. The CDR3 DNA follows: TGTGCCACCAGTGCCCGTCAGCTTCAGCCCCAGCATTTT. Protein product: CATSARQLQPQHF. V gene TRBV24-1 combines with J gene TRBJ1-5; D is undetermined. The CDR3 covers 13 residues. Trimming shortened V by 5 bases and J by 6 bases, and 10 bases separated the two germline ends. Germline V gene lookup returns CDR1 KGHDR and CDR2 SFDVKD.

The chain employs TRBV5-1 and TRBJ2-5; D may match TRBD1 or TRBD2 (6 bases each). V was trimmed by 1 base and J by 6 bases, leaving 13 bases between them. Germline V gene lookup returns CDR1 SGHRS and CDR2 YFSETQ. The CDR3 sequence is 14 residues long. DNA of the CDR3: TGCGCCAGCAGCTTGAGTCAGGGGAGGAAGACCCAGTACTTC. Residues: CASSLSQGRKTQYF.

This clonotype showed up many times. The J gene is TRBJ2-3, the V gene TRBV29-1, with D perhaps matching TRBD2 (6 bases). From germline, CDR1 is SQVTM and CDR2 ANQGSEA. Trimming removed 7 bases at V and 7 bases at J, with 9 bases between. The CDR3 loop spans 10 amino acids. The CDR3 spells CSDGGYTQYF. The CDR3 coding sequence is TGCAGCGACGGAGGGTATACGCAGTATTTT.

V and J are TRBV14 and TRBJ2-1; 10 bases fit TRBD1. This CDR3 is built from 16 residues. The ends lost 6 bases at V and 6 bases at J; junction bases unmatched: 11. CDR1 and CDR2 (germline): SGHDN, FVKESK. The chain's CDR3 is CASSPRDRGLFNEQFF. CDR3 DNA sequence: TGTGCCAGCAGTCCCCGGGACAGGGGACTCTTCAATGAGCAGTTCTTC.

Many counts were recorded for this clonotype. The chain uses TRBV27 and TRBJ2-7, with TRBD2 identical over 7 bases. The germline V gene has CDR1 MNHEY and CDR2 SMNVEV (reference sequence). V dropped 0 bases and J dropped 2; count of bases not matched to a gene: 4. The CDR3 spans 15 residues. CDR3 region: CASSLSGGSPYEQYF. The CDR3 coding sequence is TGTGCCAGCAGTTTATCGGGAGGGAGTCCCTACGAGCAGTACTTC.

The CDR3 DNA reads TGTGCCAGCACGGTATCCGGGCAAGAGACCCAGTACTTC. This encodes CASTVSGQETQYF. The chain is built from TRBV12-3 or TRBV12-4 and TRBJ2-5; D ambiguous. The CDR3 extends over 13 amino acids. Trimming stripped 7 bases from V and 2 bases from J, with 11 bases between.

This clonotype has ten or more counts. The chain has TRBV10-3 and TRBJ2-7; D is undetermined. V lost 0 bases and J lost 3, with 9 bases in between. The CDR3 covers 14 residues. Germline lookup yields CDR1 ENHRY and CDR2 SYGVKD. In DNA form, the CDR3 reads TGTGCCATCAGTGAGTCGAATGTAGGCTACGAGCAGTACGTC. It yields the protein CAISESNVGYEQYV.

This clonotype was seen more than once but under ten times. CDR3 DNA sequence: TGTGCCAGCAGTACCTACAGGGGCCAAGAGACCCAGTACTTC. It specifies CASSTYRGQETQYF. V and J are TRBV7-6 and TRBJ2-5; 7 bases fit TRBD1. The ends lost 6 bases at V and 1 base at J; junction bases unmatched: 5. CDR1 is SGHVS and CDR2 is FNYEAQ in the germline V gene. CDR3 length equals 14 residues.

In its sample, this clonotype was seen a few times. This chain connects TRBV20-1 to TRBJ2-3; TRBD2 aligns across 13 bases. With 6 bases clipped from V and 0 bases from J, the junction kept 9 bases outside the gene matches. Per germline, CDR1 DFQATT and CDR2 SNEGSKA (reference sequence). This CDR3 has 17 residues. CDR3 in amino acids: CSAKLAGGPRSTDTQYF. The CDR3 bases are TGCAGTGCCAAACTAGCGGGAGGGCCGAGAAGCACAGATACGCAGTATTTT.

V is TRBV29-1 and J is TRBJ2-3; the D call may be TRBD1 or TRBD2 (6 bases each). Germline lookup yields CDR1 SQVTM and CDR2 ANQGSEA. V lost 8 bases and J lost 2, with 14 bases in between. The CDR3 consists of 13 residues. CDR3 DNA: TGCAGCTCAAAGGGGGGACTCACAGATACGCAGTATTTT. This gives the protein CSSKGGLTDTQYF.